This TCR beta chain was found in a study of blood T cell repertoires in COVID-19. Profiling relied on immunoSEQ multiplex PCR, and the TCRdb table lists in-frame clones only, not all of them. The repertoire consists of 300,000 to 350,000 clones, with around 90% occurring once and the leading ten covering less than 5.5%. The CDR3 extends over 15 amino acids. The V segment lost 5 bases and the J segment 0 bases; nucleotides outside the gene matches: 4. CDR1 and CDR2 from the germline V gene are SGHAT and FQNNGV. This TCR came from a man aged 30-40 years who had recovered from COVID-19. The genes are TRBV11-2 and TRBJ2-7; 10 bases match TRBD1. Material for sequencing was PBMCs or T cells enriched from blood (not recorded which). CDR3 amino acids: CASSPGTGVSYEQYF. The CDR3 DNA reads TGTGCCAGCAGCCCAGGGACAGGGGTCTCCTACGAGCAGTACTTC.